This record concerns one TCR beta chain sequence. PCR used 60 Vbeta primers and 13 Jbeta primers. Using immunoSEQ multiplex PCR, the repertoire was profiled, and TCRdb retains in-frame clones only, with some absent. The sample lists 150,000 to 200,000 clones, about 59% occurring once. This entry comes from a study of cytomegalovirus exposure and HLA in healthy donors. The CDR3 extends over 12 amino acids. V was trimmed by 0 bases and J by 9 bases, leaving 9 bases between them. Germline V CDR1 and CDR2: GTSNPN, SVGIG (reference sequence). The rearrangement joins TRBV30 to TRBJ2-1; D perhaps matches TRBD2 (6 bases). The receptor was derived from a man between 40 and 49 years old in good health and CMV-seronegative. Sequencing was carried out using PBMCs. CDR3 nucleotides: TGTGCCTGGAGTGTACTAGCCGGTGAGCAGTTCTTC. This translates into CAWSVLAGEQFF.